The clone carrying this TCR beta chain was seen a handful of times. Its specificity is not known. CDR3 length: 13 residues. Germline lookup yields CDR1 MNHEY and CDR2 SMNVEV (reference sequence). V shed 1 base and J 8 bases; nucleotides not matched to a gene: 1. Focal radiation was given together with CTLA-4 blockade (ipilimumab) to patients with chemo-refractory metastatic non-small-cell lung cancer. The data were produced by immunoSEQ multiplex PCR, yet TCRdb's version contains in-frame clones alone and is incomplete. This sample has about 73,000 clones, with roughly 91% found just once. The sample comes from a study of radiotherapy plus CTLA-4 blockade in lung cancer. Study-level points and caveats: Reported findings show early blood T cell clone dynamics, with interferon-beta, best predicted response.

The material was peripheral blood, obtained from a patient treated with radiotherapy plus ipilimumab. The sequence was collected from a human donor with non-small cell lung cancer that progressed on radiotherapy plus ipilimumab. The chain carries TRBV27 and TRBJ2-2, with TRBD2 matching 7 bases. CDR3 amino acids: CASSLWGGGELFF. CDR3 bases: TGTGCCAGCAGTTTATGGGGAGGGGGGGAGCTGTTTTTT.